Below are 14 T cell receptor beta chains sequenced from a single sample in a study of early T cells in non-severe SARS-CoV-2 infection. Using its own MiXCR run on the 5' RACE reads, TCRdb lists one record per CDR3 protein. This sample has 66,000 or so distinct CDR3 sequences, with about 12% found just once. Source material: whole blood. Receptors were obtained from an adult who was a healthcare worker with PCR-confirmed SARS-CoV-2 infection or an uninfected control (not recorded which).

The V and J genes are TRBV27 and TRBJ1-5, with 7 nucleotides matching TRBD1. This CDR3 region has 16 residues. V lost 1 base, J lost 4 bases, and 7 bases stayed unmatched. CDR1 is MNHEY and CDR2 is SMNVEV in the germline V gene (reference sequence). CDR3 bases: TGTGCCAGCAGTTTATACAGGGGTAGCCTTAATCAGCCCCAGCATTTT. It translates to CASSLYRGSLNQPQHF.

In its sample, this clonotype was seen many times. The CDR3 bases are TGCGCCAGCAGCTCGGGACTGGACAACAATGAGCAGTTCTTC. Encoded protein: CASSSGLDNNEQFF. The chain uses TRBV5-1 and TRBJ2-1, with D possibly being TRBD2 (6 bases). Trimming cost V 3 bases and J 5 bases, with 12 bases left between them. The germline gives CDR1 SGHRS, CDR2 YFSETQ. CDR3 length: 14 amino acids.

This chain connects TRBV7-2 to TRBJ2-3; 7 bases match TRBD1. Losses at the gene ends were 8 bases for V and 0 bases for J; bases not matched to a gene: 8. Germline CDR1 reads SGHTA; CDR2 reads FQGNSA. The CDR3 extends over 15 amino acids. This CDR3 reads CASARQGTSTDTQYF. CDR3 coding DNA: TGTGCCAGCGCCCGACAGGGAACTAGCACAGATACGCAGTATTTT.

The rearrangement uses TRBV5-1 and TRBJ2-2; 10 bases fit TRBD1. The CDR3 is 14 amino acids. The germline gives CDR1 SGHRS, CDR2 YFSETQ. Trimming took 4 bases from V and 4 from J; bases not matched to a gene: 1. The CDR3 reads CASSGTGVTGELFF. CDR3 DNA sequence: TGCGCCAGCAGCGGGACAGGGGTCACCGGGGAGCTGTTTTTT.

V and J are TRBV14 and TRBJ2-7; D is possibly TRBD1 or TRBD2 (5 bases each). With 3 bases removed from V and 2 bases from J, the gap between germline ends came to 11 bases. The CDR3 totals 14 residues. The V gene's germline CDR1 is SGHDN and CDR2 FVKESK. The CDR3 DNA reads TGTGCCAGCAGCCAGGACATGGGGGCCTACGAGCAGTACTTC. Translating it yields CASSQDMGAYEQYF.

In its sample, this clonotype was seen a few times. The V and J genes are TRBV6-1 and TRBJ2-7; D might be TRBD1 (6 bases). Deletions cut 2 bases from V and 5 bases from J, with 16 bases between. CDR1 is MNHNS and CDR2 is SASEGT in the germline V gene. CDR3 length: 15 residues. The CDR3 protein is CASSERTEGSHEQYF. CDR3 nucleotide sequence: TGTGCCAGCAGTGAAAGGACAGAGGGATCCCACGAGCAGTACTTC.

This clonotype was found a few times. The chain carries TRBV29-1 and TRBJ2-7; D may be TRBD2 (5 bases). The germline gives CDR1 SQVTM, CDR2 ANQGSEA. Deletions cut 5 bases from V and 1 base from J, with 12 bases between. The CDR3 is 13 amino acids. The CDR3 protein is CSVRSGQSYEQYF. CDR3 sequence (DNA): TGCAGCGTTCGCAGCGGCCAATCCTACGAGCAGTACTTC.

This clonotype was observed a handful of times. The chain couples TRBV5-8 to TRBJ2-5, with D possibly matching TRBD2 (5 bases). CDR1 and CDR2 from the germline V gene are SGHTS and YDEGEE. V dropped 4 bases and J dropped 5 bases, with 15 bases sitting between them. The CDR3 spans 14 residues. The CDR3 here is CASSPGLGMETQYF. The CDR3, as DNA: TGTGCCAGCAGCCCCGGACTGGGAATGGAGACCCAGTACTTC. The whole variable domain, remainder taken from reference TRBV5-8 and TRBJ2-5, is EAGVTQSPTHLIKTRGQQATLRCSPISGHTSVYWYQQALGLGLQFLLWYDEGEERNRGNFPPRFSGRQFPNYSSELNVNALELEDSALYLCASSPGLGMETQYFGPGTRLLVL.

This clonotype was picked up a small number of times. The CDR3 nucleotides are TGCGCCAGCAGTAGTTTCGTCAGCGACGAGCAGTACTTC. Protein sequence: CASSSFVSDEQYF. The gene calls are TRBV5-1 and TRBJ2-7; no reliable D call. V was shortened by 5 bases and J by 5 bases, with 14 bases between the two germline ends. Germline V gives CDR1 SGHRS, CDR2 YFSETQ. CDR3 size: 13 residues. Filled out from reference TRBV5-1 and TRBJ2-7, the complete variable domain reads KAGVTQTPRYLIKTRGQQVTLSCSPISGHRSVSWYQQTPGQGLQFLFEYFSETQRNKGNFPGRFSGRQFSNSRSEMNVSTLELGDSALYLCASSSFVSDEQYFGPGTRLTVT.

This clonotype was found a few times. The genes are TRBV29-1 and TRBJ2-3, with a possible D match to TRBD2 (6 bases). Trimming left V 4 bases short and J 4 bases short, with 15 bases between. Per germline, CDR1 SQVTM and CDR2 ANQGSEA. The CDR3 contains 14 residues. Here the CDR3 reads CSVGEEGPPDTQYF. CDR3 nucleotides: TGCAGCGTTGGAGAGGAGGGCCCTCCAGATACGCAGTATTTT.

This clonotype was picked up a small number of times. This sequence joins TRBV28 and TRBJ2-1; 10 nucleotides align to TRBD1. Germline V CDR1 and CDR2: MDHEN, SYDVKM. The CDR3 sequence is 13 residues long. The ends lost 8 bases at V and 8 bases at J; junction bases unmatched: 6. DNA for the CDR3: TGTGCCAGCCATACCGACAGGGGGCATGAGCAGTTCTTC. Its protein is CASHTDRGHEQFF.

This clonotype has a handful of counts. CDR3 sequence reads: CSAPTLQGAEQYF. The CDR3 nucleotides are TGCAGTGCTCCTACCCTACAGGGGGCCGAGCAGTACTTC. The V gene is TRBV20-1, the J gene TRBJ2-7; 9 bases fit TRBD1. CDR3 size: 13 residues. Germline CDR1 reads DFQATT; CDR2 reads SNEGSKA (reference sequence). V trimming: 5 bases; J trimming: 6 bases; junction bases outside the gene matches: 8.

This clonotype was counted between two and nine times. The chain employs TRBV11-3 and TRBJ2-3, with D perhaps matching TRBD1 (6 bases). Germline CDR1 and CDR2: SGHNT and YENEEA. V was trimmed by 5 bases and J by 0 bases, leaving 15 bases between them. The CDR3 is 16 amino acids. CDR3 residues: CASSEGHLGSTDTQYF. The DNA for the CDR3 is TGTGCCAGCAGCGAGGGACACCTTGGGAGCACAGATACGCAGTATTTT.

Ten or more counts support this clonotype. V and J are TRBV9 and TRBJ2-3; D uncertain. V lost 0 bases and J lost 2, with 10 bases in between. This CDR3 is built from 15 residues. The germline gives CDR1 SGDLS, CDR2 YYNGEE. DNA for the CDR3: TGTGCCAGCAGCGTAGCATTGCGGATCACAGATACGCAGTATTTT. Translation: CASSVALRITDTQYF. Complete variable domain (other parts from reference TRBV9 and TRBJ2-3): DSGVTQTPKHLITATGQRVTLRCSPRSGDLSVYWYQQSLDQGLQFLIQYYNGEERAKGNILERFSAQQFPDLHSELNLSSLELGDSALYFCASSVALRITDTQYFGPGTRLTVL.